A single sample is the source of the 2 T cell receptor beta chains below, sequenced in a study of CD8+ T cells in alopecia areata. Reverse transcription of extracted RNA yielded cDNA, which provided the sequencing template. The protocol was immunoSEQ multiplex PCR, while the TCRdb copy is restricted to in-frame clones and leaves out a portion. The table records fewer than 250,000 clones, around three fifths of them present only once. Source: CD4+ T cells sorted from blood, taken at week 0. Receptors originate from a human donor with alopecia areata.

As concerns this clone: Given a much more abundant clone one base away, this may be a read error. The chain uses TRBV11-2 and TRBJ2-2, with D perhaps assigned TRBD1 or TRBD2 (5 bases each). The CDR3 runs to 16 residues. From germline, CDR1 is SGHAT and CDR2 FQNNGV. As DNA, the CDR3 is TGTGCCAACAGCTTAGCCGGGACCCTGAGGACCGGGGAGCTGTTTTTT. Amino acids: CANSLAGTLRTGELFF.

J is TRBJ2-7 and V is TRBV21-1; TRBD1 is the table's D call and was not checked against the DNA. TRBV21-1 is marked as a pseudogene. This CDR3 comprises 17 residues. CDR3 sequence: CASNNYRTQNNHYEQYF. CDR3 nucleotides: TGTGCCAGCAACAATTACAGGACCCAGAACAACCACTACGAGCAGTACTTC.